Reported below is one T cell receptor (beta chain). The trim removed 5 bases at V and 5 bases at J, leaving 16 bases unmatched. Looked up from germline, CDR1 is MDHEN and CDR2 is SYDVKM. This CDR3 has 19 amino acids. This sample is drawn from a study of blood T cells in healthy people across ages. A sample-barcoded 5' primer and a J-beta primer mix were used in a second PCR of roughly 7 to 11 cycles. TCRdb independently ran MiXCR on the 5' RACE reads; one entry per CDR3 protein. Here the sample spans around 820,000 distinct CDR3 sequences, 20% to 25% being singletons. In addition, the sample was reused for a study of T cells of mothers and their children. This second study notes: Some 2.7 million TCR beta reads per child versus over 9 million per mother.

The rearrangement uses TRBV28 and TRBJ2-2, with 11 bases that match TRBD2. The TCR sequence derives from a boy aged 5 to 17 in good health. The sequencing input was blood. The CDR3 loop reads CASSPITSGSQPGTGELFF. The CDR3 DNA is TGTGCCAGCAGTCCGATCACTAGCGGGAGCCAACCGGGGACCGGGGAGCTGTTTTTT.